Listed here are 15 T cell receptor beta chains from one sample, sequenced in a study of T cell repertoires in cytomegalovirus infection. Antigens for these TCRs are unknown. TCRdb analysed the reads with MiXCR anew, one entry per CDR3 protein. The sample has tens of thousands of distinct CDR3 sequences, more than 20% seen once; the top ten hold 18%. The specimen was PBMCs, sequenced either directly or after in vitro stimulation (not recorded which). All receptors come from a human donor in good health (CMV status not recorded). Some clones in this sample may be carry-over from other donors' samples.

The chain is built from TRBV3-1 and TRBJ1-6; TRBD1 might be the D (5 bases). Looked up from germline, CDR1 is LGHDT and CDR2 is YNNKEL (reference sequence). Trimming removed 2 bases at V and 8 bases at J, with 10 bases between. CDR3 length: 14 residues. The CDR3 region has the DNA TGTGCCAGCAGCCAAATCCGAGGGGATTCACCCCTCCACTTT. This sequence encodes CASSQIRGDSPLHF.

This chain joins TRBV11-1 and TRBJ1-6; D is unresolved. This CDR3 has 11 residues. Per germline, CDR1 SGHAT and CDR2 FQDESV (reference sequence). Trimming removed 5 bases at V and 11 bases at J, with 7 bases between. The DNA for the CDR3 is TGTGCCAGCAGCCCGTGGGCACCCCTCCACTTT. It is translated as CASSPWAPLHF. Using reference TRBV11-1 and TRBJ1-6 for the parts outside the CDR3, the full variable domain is EAEVAQSPRYKITEKSQAVAFWCDPISGHATLYWYRQILGQGPELLVQFQDESVVDDSQLPKDRFSAERLKGVDSTLKIQPAELGDSAMYLCASSPWAPLHFGNGTRLTVT.

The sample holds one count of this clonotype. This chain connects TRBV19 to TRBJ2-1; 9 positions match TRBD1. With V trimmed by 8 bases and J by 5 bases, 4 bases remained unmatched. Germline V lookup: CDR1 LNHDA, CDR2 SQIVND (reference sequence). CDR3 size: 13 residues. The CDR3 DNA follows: TGTGCCAGTCGACGGACAGGGGACAATGAGCAGTTCTTC. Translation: CASRRTGDNEQFF.

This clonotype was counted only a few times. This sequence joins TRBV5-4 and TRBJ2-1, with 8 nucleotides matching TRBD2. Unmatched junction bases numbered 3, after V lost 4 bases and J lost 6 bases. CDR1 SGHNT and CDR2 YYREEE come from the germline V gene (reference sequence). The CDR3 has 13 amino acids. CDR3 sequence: CASSPGLANEQFF. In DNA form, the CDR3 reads TGTGCCAGCAGCCCTGGACTAGCCAATGAGCAGTTCTTC.

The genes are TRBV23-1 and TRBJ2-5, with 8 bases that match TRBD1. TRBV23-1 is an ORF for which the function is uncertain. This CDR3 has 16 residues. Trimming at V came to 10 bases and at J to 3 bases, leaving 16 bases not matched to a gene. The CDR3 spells CAIIIPPPGQEETQYF. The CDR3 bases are TGCGCCATTATAATCCCTCCCCCGGGACAGGAAGAGACCCAGTACTTC.

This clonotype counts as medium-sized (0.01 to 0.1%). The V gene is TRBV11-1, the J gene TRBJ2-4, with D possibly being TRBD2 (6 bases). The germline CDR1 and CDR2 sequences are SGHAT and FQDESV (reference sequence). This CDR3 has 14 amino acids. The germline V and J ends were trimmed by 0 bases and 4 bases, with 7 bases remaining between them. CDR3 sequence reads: CASSLAGGKNIQYF. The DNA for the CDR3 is TGTGCCAGCAGCTTAGCCGGGGGTAAAAACATTCAGTACTTC. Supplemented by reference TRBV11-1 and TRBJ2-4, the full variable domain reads EAEVAQSPRYKITEKSQAVAFWCDPISGHATLYWYRQILGQGPELLVQFQDESVVDDSQLPKDRFSAERLKGVDSTLKIQPAELGDSAMYLCASSLAGGKNIQYFGAGTRLSVL.

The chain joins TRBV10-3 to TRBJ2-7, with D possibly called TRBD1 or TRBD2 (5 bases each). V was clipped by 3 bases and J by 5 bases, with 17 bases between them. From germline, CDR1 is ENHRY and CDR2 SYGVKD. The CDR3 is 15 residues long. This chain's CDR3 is CAISDLRGAIDEQYF. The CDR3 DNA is TGTGCCATCAGTGATCTTCGAGGGGCGATTGACGAGCAGTACTTC.

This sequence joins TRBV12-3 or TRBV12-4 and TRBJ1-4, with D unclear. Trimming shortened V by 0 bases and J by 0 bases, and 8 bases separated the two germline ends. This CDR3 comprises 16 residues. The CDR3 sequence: CASSLAPKATNEKLFF. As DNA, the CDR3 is TGTGCCAGCAGTTTAGCCCCGAAGGCAACTAATGAAAAACTGTTTTTT.

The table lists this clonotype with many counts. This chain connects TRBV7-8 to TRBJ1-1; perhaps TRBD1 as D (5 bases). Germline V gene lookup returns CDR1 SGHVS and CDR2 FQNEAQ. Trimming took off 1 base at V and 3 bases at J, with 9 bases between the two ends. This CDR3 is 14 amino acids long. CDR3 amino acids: CASSLGRGDTEAFF. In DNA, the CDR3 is TGTGCCAGCAGCTTAGGCAGAGGGGACACTGAAGCTTTCTTT.

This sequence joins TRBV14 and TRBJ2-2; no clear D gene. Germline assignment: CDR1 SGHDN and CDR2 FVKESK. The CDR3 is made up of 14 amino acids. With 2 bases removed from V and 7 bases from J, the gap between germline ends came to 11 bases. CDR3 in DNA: TGTGCCAGCAGCCAACCCGTGGAAGGCGGGGAGCTGTTTTTT. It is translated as CASSQPVEGGELFF.

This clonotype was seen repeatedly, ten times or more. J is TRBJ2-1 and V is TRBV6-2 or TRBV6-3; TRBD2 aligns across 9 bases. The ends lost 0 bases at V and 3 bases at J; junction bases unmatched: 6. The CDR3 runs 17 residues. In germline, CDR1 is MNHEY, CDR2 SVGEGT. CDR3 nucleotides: TGTGCCAGCAGTTACTCACCCGCGGGAGGGATCTACAATGAGCAGTTCTTC. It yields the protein CASSYSPAGGIYNEQFF.

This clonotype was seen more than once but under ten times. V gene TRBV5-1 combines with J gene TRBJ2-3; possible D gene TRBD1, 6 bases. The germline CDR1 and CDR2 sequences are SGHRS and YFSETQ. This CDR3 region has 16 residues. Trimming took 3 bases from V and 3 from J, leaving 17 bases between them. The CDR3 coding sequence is TGCGCCAGCAGCTGGGGGCGAGCCCTGGGAACAGATACGCAGTATTTT. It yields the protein CASSWGRALGTDTQYF.

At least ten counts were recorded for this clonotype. Here the CDR3 reads CASSYRTGAMGYTF. The CDR3 coding sequence is TGTGCCAGCAGCTATCGGACAGGGGCTATGGGCTACACCTTC. The gene calls are TRBV7-2 and TRBJ1-2; TRBD1 matches at 9 bases. The J segment lost 8 bases and the V segment lost 4 bases, leaving 8 bases of the junction unmatched. CDR3 length equals 14 residues. Germline V gene sequence: CDR1 SGHTA, CDR2 FQGNSA.

The CDR3 region has the DNA TGTGCCATCAGTCCTAGCGGGGAAAAACTGTTTTTT. It translates to CAISPSGEKLFF. The chain carries TRBV10-3 and TRBJ1-4; D remains unclear. V lost 5 bases and J 8 bases, leaving 9 bases between the germline ends. The CDR3 runs to 12 residues. Germline lookup yields CDR1 ENHRY and CDR2 SYGVKD.

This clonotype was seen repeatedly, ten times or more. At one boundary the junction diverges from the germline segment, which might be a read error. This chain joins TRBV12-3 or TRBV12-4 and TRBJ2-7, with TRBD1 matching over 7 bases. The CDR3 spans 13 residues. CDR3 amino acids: CASSLDRVNEQYF. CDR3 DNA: TGTGCCAGCAGCTTAGACAGGGTTAACGAGCAGTACTTC.